The clone carrying this TCR beta chain occurred many times. This CDR3 spans 13 amino acids. Germline lookup yields CDR1 SGHTA and CDR2 FQGNSA. V lost 5 bases and J lost 3, with 10 bases in between. Graves' hyperthyroidism was deemed stable given no ophthalmopathy progression within 18 months. Orbital computed tomography and thyroid ultrasound, together with serum TRAb and thyroxine and clinical symptoms, were used for diagnoses. The data were taken from a study of T cells in Graves' hyperthyroidism and ophthalmopathy. RNA transcripts yielded amplified TCR beta CDR3 regions. An initial round of RT-PCR targeting the TCR CDR3 relied on the HTBI primer set. A single record per CDR3 protein comes from TCRdb applying MiXCR to the multiplex PCR reads. In the table there are about 710,000 distinct CDR3 sequences, 15% to 20% of which are singletons.

The chain links TRBV7-2 to TRBJ1-1; unclear D gene. The source is a man younger than 35 with Graves' hyperthyroidism. The specimen was blood. This CDR3 is CASSPGRYTEAFF. DNA for the CDR3: TGTGCCAGCAGCCCGGGCCGCTACACTGAAGCTTTCTTT.